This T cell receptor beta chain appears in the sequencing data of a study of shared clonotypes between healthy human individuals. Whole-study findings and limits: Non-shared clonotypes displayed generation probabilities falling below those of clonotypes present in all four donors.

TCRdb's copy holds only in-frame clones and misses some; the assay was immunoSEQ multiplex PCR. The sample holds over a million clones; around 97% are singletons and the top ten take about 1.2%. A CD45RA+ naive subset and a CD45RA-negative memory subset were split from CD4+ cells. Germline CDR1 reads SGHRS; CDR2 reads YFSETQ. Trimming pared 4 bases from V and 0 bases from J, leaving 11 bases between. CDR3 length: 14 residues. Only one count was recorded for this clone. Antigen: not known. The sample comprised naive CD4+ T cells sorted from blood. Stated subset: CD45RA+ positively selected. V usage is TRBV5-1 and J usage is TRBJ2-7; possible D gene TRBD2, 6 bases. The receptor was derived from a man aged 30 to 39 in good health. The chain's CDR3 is CASSGGTSSYEQYF. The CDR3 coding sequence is TGCGCCAGCAGCGGCGGGACGAGCTCCTACGAGCAGTACTTC.